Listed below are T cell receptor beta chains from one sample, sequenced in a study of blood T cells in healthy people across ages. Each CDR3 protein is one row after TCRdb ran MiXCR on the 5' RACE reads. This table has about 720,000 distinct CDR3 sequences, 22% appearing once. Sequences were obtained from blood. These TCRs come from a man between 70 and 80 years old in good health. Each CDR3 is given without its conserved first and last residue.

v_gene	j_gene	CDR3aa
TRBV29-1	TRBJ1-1	SVGEAGPGDMNTEAF
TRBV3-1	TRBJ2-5	ASSQVRSTGQETQY
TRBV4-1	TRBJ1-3	ASSGLARASGNTIY
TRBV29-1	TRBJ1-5	SVGTGGEPQH
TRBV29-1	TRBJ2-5	SVGDSTLQY
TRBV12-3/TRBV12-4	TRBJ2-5	ASSFRTSGNGGTQY
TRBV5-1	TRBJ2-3	ASSLTGGDYTQY
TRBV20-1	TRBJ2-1	SARDRANRPDEQF
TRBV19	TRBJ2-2	ASSRQGGGELF
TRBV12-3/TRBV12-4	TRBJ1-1	ASRFRRQGNTEAF
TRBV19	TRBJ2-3	ASSIEVGTDTQY
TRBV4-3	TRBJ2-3	ASSRGTEGTDTQY
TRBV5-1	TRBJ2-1	ASQVTGSYNEQF
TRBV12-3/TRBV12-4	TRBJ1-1	ASNSRVGNTEAF
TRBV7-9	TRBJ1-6	ACSPLYNSPLH
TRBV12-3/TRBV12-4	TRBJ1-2	ASSSGINYGYT
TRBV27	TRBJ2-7	ASRFGPAGLLYEQY
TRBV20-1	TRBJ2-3	SARASFSTDTQY
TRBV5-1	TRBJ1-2	ASGPTDYGYT
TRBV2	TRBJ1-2	ASTPIRTGRRGYT
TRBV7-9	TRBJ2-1	ASIPGLAPNEQF
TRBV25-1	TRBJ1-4	ASSEFGMEEKLF
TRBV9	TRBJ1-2	ASSYQDSYGYT
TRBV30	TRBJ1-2	AWSVVNYGYT
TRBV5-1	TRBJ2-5	ASSLESAQETQY
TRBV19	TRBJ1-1	ASSIDRANTEAF
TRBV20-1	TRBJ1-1	GARDPTGNTEAF
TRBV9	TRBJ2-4	ASSVADEYIQY
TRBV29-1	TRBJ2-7	SVETGTAIYEQY
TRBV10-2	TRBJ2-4	ASRTRDRKNIQY
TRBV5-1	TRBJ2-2	ASSLESGLSCTGELF
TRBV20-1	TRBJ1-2	SAPLRENYGYT
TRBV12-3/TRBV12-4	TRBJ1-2	ASSPGPRGYT
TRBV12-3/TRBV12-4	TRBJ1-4	ASRGAVGGDEKLF
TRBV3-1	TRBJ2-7	ASSLGDRGSYEQY
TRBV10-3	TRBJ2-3	AISEALLAGSSTDTQY
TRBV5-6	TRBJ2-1	ASSLETWDEQF
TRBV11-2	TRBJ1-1	ASLRQGKAF
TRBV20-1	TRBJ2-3	SANPGVGADTQY
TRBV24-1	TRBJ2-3	ATSMGSWSHTDTQY
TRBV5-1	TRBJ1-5	ASSLDFRSDQPQH
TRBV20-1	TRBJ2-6	SATERGGAPRSGANVLT
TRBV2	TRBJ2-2	ASSEARGANTGELF